These 14 T cell receptor beta chains were all obtained from the same sample, sequenced in a study of blood T cell repertoires in COVID-19. Libraries were prepared by immunoSEQ multiplex PCR; TCRdb keeps only in-frame clonotypes and omits some of them. The repertoire holds roughly 150,000 clones, around 90% seen once, with 3.5% to 4.5% in the top ten. Sequencing input: PBMCs or T cells enriched from blood (not recorded which). These receptors originate from a woman in her thirties or forties who had been exposed to COVID-19.

The chain couples TRBV6-5 to TRBJ1-1, with 8 bases fitting TRBD1. The germline gives CDR1 MNHEY, CDR2 SVGAGI. After removal of 2 bases from V and 4 bases from J, the junction contained 3 bases not matched to a gene. The CDR3 runs 14 residues. In DNA form, the CDR3 reads TGTGCCAGCAGTTACGAGACAGGGGCCACTGAAGCTTTCTTT. This gives the protein CASSYETGATEAFF.

This rearrangement joins TRBV19 to TRBJ2-7; 13 bases align to TRBD2. Trimming cost V 6 bases and J 4 bases; bases outside gene matches: 6. Germline V gene lookup returns CDR1 LNHDA and CDR2 SQIVND (reference sequence). This CDR3 contains 15 residues. The CDR3: CASRAGTSGTYEQYF. DNA of the CDR3: TGTGCCAGTAGGGCCGGGACTAGCGGGACTTACGAGCAGTACTTC.

The chain links TRBV7-2 to TRBJ2-1, with 11 bases fitting TRBD2. In germline, CDR1 is SGHTA, CDR2 FQGNSA. V lost 4 bases to trimming and J lost 3 bases; unmatched junction nucleotides: 8. The CDR3 is 17 residues long. For the CDR3, the DNA is TGTGCCAGCAGCTCCGATCGGGGGACTAGCGGCTACAATGAGCAGTTCTTC. Translated: CASSSDRGTSGYNEQFF.

The chain uses TRBV7-2 and TRBJ2-7, with 7 bases identical to TRBD2. This CDR3 contains 16 residues. The junction had 14 bases not matched to a gene; V was cut back by 6 bases and J by 3 bases. The germline CDR1 and CDR2 sequences are SGHTA and FQGNSA. CDR3: CASRPAVAGGYYEQYF. The CDR3, as DNA: TGTGCCAGCAGACCGGCGGTAGCGGGTGGGTACTACGAGCAGTACTTC. Complete variable domain (other parts from reference TRBV7-2 and TRBJ2-7): GAGVSQSPSNKVTEKGKDVELRCDPISGHTALYWYRQSLGQGLEFLIYFQGNSAPDKSGLPSDRFSAERTGGSVSTLTIQRTQQEDSAVYLCASRPAVAGGYYEQYFGPGTRLTVT.

The chain recombines TRBV12-3 or TRBV12-4 with TRBJ2-1, with a possible D match to TRBD2 (5 bases). This CDR3 is built from 12 residues. Trimming cost V 3 bases and J 6 bases, with 6 bases left between them. CDR3 in amino acids: CASSFEGNEQFF. CDR3 sequence (DNA): TGTGCCAGCAGTTTTGAGGGCAATGAGCAGTTCTTC.

The gene calls are TRBV7-6 and TRBJ2-1; weak D call: TRBD1 (6 bases). The germline V and J ends were trimmed by 5 bases and 6 bases, with 17 bases remaining between them. There are 15 residues in the CDR3. Germline-derived CDR1 and CDR2 are SGHVS and FNYEAQ. CDR3 nucleotide sequence: TGTGCCAGCAGCACACAGGGCTACGGCCCCAATGAGCAGTTCTTC. Amino acids: CASSTQGYGPNEQFF.

The chain carries TRBV28 and TRBJ1-5; 10 bases are a match to TRBD1. In germline, CDR1 is MDHEN, CDR2 SYDVKM. Unmatched junction bases numbered 6, after V lost 3 bases and J lost 7 bases. CDR3 length: 15 amino acids. Written as DNA, the CDR3 is TGTGCCAGCAGTTTCGGGACAGGGGAGGGGCAGCCCCAGCATTTT. It yields the protein CASSFGTGEGQPQHF.

The chain is built from TRBV10-2 and TRBJ2-7, with D unclear. CDR3 length: 14 residues. V dropped 3 bases and J dropped 3 bases, with 12 bases sitting between them. Germline CDR1 reads WSHSY; CDR2 reads SAAADI. The CDR3 loop is CASSDSILYYEQYF. As DNA, the CDR3 is TGCGCCAGCAGTGACTCCATCCTATACTACGAGCAGTACTTC.

The V call is TRBV7-2, the J call TRBJ2-7, with 10 bases aligning to TRBD2. Trimming at V came to 5 bases and at J to 4 bases, leaving 8 bases not matched to a gene. Germline values: CDR1 SGHTA, CDR2 FQGNSA. The CDR3 extends over 15 amino acids. The CDR3 region has the DNA TGTGCCAGCAGCCCCACTAGCGGGATGGGATACGAGCAGTACTTC. Encoded protein: CASSPTSGMGYEQYF. Combining the CDR3 with reference TRBV7-2 and TRBJ2-7 gives the whole variable domain GAGVSQSPSNKVTEKGKDVELRCDPISGHTALYWYRQSLGQGLEFLIYFQGNSAPDKSGLPSDRFSAERTGGSVSTLTIQRTQQEDSAVYLCASSPTSGMGYEQYFGPGTRLTVT.

The chain couples TRBV12-3 or TRBV12-4 to TRBJ2-7; D perhaps matches TRBD1 (5 bases). Trimming left V 3 bases short and J 3 bases short, with 6 bases between. The CDR3 has 12 residues. This chain's CDR3 is CASSFRVYEQYF. The DNA for the CDR3 is TGTGCCAGCAGTTTCAGGGTCTACGAGCAGTACTTC.

The chain employs TRBV19 and TRBJ2-3; TRBD2 is a possible D gene (5 bases). This CDR3 is built from 14 residues. V lost 4 bases to trimming and J lost 3 bases, with 11 bases between them. Germline lookup yields CDR1 LNHDA and CDR2 SQIVND (reference sequence). CDR3 bases: TGTGCCAGTAGTACCCGGAGGCCGACAGATACGCAGTATTTT. Its protein product is CASSTRRPTDTQYF.

CDR3: CASSLEDIYGYTF. CDR3 in DNA: TGCGCCAGCAGCTTAGAGGACATCTATGGCTACACCTTC. This chain connects TRBV5-1 to TRBJ1-2; tentative D call: TRBD1 (5 bases). Germline V CDR1 and CDR2: SGHRS, YFSETQ. V dropped 2 bases and J dropped 4 bases, with 9 bases sitting between them. The CDR3 contains 13 residues.

V usage is TRBV12-5 and J usage is TRBJ1-5, with D possibly matching TRBD1 (6 bases). The CDR3 has 12 residues. V lost 9 bases and J 7 bases, leaving 13 bases between the germline ends. CDR1 and CDR2 (germline): LGHNT, FRNRAP. The CDR3: CASHRAGQPQHF. The DNA of the CDR3 is TGTGCTAGCCACAGGGCCGGGCAGCCCCAGCATTTT.

V and J are TRBV28 and TRBJ2-1; TRBD2 matches at 9 bases. V shed 0 bases and J 5 bases; nucleotides not matched to a gene: 2. This CDR3 contains 15 residues. The germline V gene has CDR1 MDHEN and CDR2 SYDVKM. The DNA for the CDR3 is TGTGCCAGCAGTTTATGGGCTAGCGGGAACAATGAGCAGTTCTTC. Translation gives CASSLWASGNNEQFF.